This entry lists 29 T cell receptor beta chains sequenced from one sample in a study of shared T cell receptors in the human thymus. Assay used: immunoSEQ multiplex PCR; TCRdb lists only in-frame clones, some missing. In the table there are roughly 710,000 clones, 75% to 90% of which are singletons. These records were also assigned to another study, of human thymus T cells.

The material sequenced was thymocytes. All receptors come from a girl under three years old with a congenital heart defect.

This clone appeared a few times. V is TRBV18 and J is TRBJ2-6, with D possibly matching TRBD1 (6 bases). Germline V lookup: CDR1 KGHSH, CDR2 LQKENI. The CDR3 loop spans 17 amino acids. V was pared by 2 bases and J by 1 base, with 12 bases between. Here the CDR3 reads CASSPMGARSGANVLTF. The CDR3 DNA is TGTGCCAGCTCACCAATGGGGGCGCGATCTGGGGCCAACGTCCTGACTTTC.

The chain couples TRBV6-4 to TRBJ1-2, with 9 bases identical to TRBD1. Germline V gene data show CDR1 as MRHNA and CDR2 as SNTAGT. Trimming took 3 bases from V and 7 from J; bases not matched to a gene: 18. The CDR3 spans 18 residues. CDR3 sequence reads: CASSESGENRGPGFGYTF. CDR3 sequence (DNA): TGTGCCAGCAGTGAATCGGGCGAGAACAGGGGGCCGGGATTTGGCTACACCTTC.

This chain joins TRBV2 and TRBJ1-1; D is possibly TRBD1 (6 bases). The CDR3 has 11 amino acids. Trimming shortened V by 6 bases and J by 11 bases, and 13 bases separated the two germline ends. Per germline, CDR1 SNHLY and CDR2 FYNNEI. CDR3 loop: CASRTGTWAFF. Written as DNA, the CDR3 is TGTGCCAGCAGAACCGGGACATGGGCTTTCTTT.

The chain joins TRBV10-1 to TRBJ1-6; D is unclear. CDR3 length equals 19 residues. V shed 1 base and J shed 4 bases, with 20 bases lying between them. Germline V gene lookup returns CDR1 WNHNN and CDR2 SYGVQD (reference sequence). CDR3 region: CASSELLVGSVVYNSPLHF. For the CDR3, the DNA is TGCGCCAGCAGTGAGTTGTTGGTTGGCAGCGTAGTTTATAATTCACCCCTCCACTTT.

This clone was seen just once. The J gene is TRBJ2-3, the V gene TRBV10-1; D is ambiguous. Germline V lookup: CDR1 WNHNN, CDR2 SYGVQD (reference sequence). The CDR3 has 13 amino acids. V dropped 3 bases and J dropped 3 bases, with 7 bases sitting between them. The CDR3 sequence: CASSDGRTDTQYF. The CDR3 coding sequence is TGCGCCAGCAGTGATGGCAGGACAGATACGCAGTATTTT.

The chain combines TRBV4-2 with TRBJ2-5; 11 bases are shared with TRBD2. V trimming: 3 bases; J trimming: 4 bases; junction bases outside the gene matches: 16. Germline assignment: CDR1 LGHNA and CDR2 YNFKEQ. The CDR3 consists of 19 residues. Here the CDR3 reads CASSHLGVSGGAYRETQYF. The CDR3 DNA sequence: TGTGCCAGCAGCCACCTAGGGGTTAGCGGGGGGGCCTATAGAGAGACCCAGTACTTC.

This clone was picked up one time. The chain carries TRBV14 and TRBJ1-2, with D uncertain. The ends were cut back, 4 bases at V and 8 bases at J, with 23 bases in the middle. CDR3 length: 16 amino acids. In germline, CDR1 is SGHDN, CDR2 FVKESK. DNA for the CDR3: TGTGCCAGCAGCCGATTTGACATCCCAACGTTTAAAGGCTACACCTTC. Encoded protein: CASSRFDIPTFKGYTF.

The chain recombines TRBV28 with TRBJ2-5; 7 bases map to TRBD1. The CDR3 runs to 15 residues. Germline V gene lookup returns CDR1 MDHEN and CDR2 SYDVKM. After removal of 4 bases from V and 7 bases from J, the junction contained 12 bases not matched to a gene. CDR3 sequence reads: CASSSNKGGEVTQYF. The CDR3 coding sequence is TGTGCCAGCAGTTCTAACAAAGGGGGCGAGGTGACCCAGTACTTC.

The rearrangement uses TRBV10-2 and TRBJ1-1; D is unresolved. V lost 8 bases and J 1 base, leaving 14 bases between the germline ends. Germline lookup yields CDR1 WSHSY and CDR2 SAAADI. The CDR3 loop spans 14 amino acids. Here the CDR3 reads CASSAEVRNTEAFF. Here the CDR3 DNA reads TGCGCCAGCTCTGCGGAGGTCAGGAACACTGAAGCTTTCTTT.

The V gene is TRBV7-9, the J gene TRBJ2-7; 8 nucleotides line up with TRBD2. The CDR3 has 14 residues. CDR1 SEHNR and CDR2 FQNEAQ come from the germline V gene (reference sequence). Trimming took 2 bases from V and 3 from J; bases not matched to a gene: 3. In nucleotides, the CDR3 is TGTGCCAGCAGCTTACCCGGGACTAGCTACGAGCAGTACTTC. This sequence encodes CASSLPGTSYEQYF.

The gene calls are TRBV2 and TRBJ2-1; TRBD2 matches at 9 bases. After removal of 7 bases from V and 1 base from J, the junction contained 5 bases not matched to a gene. The germline V gene has CDR1 SNHLY and CDR2 FYNNEI. The CDR3 consists of 15 residues. This CDR3 reads CASTVSGGSYNEQFF. DNA for the CDR3: TGTGCCAGCACGGTCAGCGGGGGGTCCTACAATGAGCAGTTCTTC.

This clone appeared a few times. This chain connects TRBV5-3 to TRBJ2-1, with TRBD1 as a possible D gene (6 bases). TRBV5-3 belongs to the ORF category, with a function that is uncertain. CDR3 length equals 12 residues. Trimming removed 3 bases at V and 7 bases at J, with 8 bases between. The CDR3 here is CARSSTGNEQFF. CDR3 nucleotide sequence: TGTGCCAGAAGCTCAACAGGGAATGAGCAGTTCTTC.

The chain employs TRBV5-1 and TRBJ2-3; D perhaps matches TRBD1 (6 bases). CDR3 length: 15 amino acids. Trimming pared 7 bases from V and 3 bases from J, leaving 18 bases between. Germline V gives CDR1 SGHRS, CDR2 YFSETQ. The CDR3 loop is CASSRKQGGTDTQYF. CDR3 nucleotide sequence: TGCGCCAGCTCACGTAAACAGGGTGGGACAGATACGCAGTATTTT.

This clone occurred once. The rearrangement joins TRBV25-1 to TRBJ1-1, with 10 bases identical to TRBD1. Germline V CDR1 and CDR2: MGHDK, SYGVNS. The ends lost 6 bases at V and 1 base at J; junction bases unmatched: 14. The CDR3 contains 18 residues. CDR3 in DNA: TGTGCCAGCAGGACCCAAGGGACAGGGGCCTACCCGAACACTGAAGCTTTCTTT. Protein: CASRTQGTGAYPNTEAFF.

The CDR3 region has the DNA TGTGCCAGCAGTCAGGGGATCCCCTACGAGCAGTACTTC. This encodes CASSQGIPYEQYF. This chain connects TRBV6-5 to TRBJ2-7; a weak D match, TRBD1 (6 bases). The CDR3 totals 13 residues. Trimming pared 5 bases from V and 2 bases from J, leaving 10 bases between. Looked up from germline, CDR1 is MNHEY and CDR2 is SVGAGI.

The gene calls are TRBV2 and TRBJ1-6; 7 bases map to TRBD1. The CDR3 is 16 amino acids. The germline CDR1 and CDR2 sequences are SNHLY and FYNNEI. Unmatched junction bases numbered 11, after V lost 5 bases and J lost 7 bases. The DNA of the CDR3 is TGTGCCAGCAGTCCGCGCAGACAGGGTTGGAATTCACCCCTCCACTTT. This encodes CASSPRRQGWNSPLHF.

The J gene is TRBJ2-1, the V gene TRBV4-3; possible D gene TRBD1, 5 bases. Germline V CDR1 and CDR2: LGHNA, YSLEER. The CDR3 runs 18 residues. V was cut by 4 bases and J by 8 bases, with 27 bases left in between. For the CDR3, the DNA is TGCGCCAGCAGCCTTGGTTTCTCCAGGGTGGATAGGCCCTATGAGCAGTTCTTC. This encodes CASSLGFSRVDRPYEQFF.

The chain employs TRBV27 and TRBJ1-3; the D is unclear. The CDR3 covers 15 residues. V was shortened by 7 bases and J by 0 bases, with 13 bases between the two germline ends. CDR1 is MNHEY and CDR2 is SMNVEV in the germline V gene (reference sequence). The CDR3 here is CASKPKGSSGNTIYF. CDR3 DNA: TGTGCCAGCAAGCCCAAAGGGAGCTCTGGAAACACCATATATTTT.

For this clone: The CDR3 ends on some other residue instead of the conserved phenylalanine or tryptophan, so this is likely a read error. It is unclear where the CDR3 begins or ends on the DNA, so no DNA is shown, and the CDR3 is as TCRdb lists it. This chain links TRBV30 with TRBJ1-5; the table's D call, TRBD1, was not checked against the DNA. Including both end residues, the CDR3 is 12 amino acids long. In germline, CDR1 is GTSNPN, CDR2 SVGIG (reference sequence). CDR3 sequence reads: CAWKRGQPVKLG.

This clone was picked up a small number of times. V is TRBV29-1 and J is TRBJ2-4; 8 bases fit TRBD1. CDR3 length: 17 residues. The germline CDR1 and CDR2 sequences are SQVTM and ANQGSEA. Trimming took 1 base from V and 2 from J; bases not matched to a gene: 10. DNA of the CDR3: TGCAGCGTTGAAGTCGGGATCCAGGGGGCGACCAAAAACATTCAGTACTTC. Protein: CSVEVGIQGATKNIQYF.

V and J are TRBV19 and TRBJ2-6, with TRBD2 as a possible D gene (5 bases). The CDR3 is made up of 17 amino acids. V lost 1 base and J 2 bases, leaving 12 bases between the germline ends. Germline lookup yields CDR1 LNHDA and CDR2 SQIVND (reference sequence). CDR3 nucleotide sequence: TGTGCCAGTAGTATAGGGGGAGATTTGGCTGGGGCCAACGTCCTGACTTTC. The encoded protein is CASSIGGDLAGANVLTF.

The J gene is TRBJ1-6, the V gene TRBV6-1; 9 positions agree with TRBD1. This CDR3 region has 18 residues. V was pared by 0 bases and J by 5 bases, with 8 bases of the junction left unmatched. CDR1 and CDR2 from the germline V gene are MNHNS and SASEGT. CDR3: CASSEAGQGSQNNSPLHF. CDR3 sequence (DNA): TGTGCCAGCAGTGAAGCGGGACAGGGAAGCCAAAATAATTCACCCCTCCACTTT.

V and J are TRBV7-3 and TRBJ2-3, with 13 bases fitting TRBD2. Germline CDR1 reads SGHTA; CDR2 reads FQGTGA. After removal of 4 bases from V and 2 bases from J, the junction contained 15 bases not matched to a gene. The CDR3 contains 20 residues. Here the CDR3 DNA reads TGTGCCAGCAGCTCCCGGGGACTAGCGGGGTTTGGTCCCCACACAGATACGCAGTATTTT. Translation gives CASSSRGLAGFGPHTDTQYF.

The gene calls are TRBV29-1 and TRBJ2-1; weak D call: TRBD2 (6 bases). Germline lookup yields CDR1 SQVTM and CDR2 ANQGSEA. The CDR3 has 15 amino acids. The V end lost 1 base, the J end lost 1 base, and 11 bases lay between the germline ends. The CDR3 loop is CSVEGGVGSYNEQFF. In DNA form, the CDR3 reads TGCAGCGTTGAAGGCGGGGTAGGGTCCTACAATGAGCAGTTCTTC.

The chain recombines TRBV6-5 with TRBJ2-3; TRBD1 is a possible D gene (6 bases). CDR3 length: 15 amino acids. V was cut by 5 bases and J by 5 bases, with 17 bases left in between. Germline V CDR1 and CDR2: MNHEY, SVGAGI. CDR3 sequence reads: CASSAQGSIRDTQYF. DNA of the CDR3: TGTGCCAGCAGTGCCCAGGGGTCAATTCGAGATACGCAGTATTTT.

J is TRBJ2-3 and V is TRBV7-2; D is undetermined. Looked up from germline, CDR1 is SGHTA and CDR2 is FQGNSA. This CDR3 is built from 14 residues. V was clipped by 5 bases and J by 6 bases, with 15 bases between them. CDR3 DNA: TGTGCCAGCAGCCCCCTGGAGATCCAGGATACGCAGTATTTT. It yields the protein CASSPLEIQDTQYF.

The chain employs TRBV4-1 and TRBJ1-4; possibly TRBD1 for D (5 bases). The CDR3 is made up of 14 amino acids. CDR1 is MGHRA and CDR2 is YSYEKL in the germline V gene. V was shortened by 4 bases and J by 10 bases, with 16 bases between the two germline ends. DNA of the CDR3: TGCGCCAGCAGCCGGGACGGCGGGACCCGAAAACTGTTTTTT. The encoded protein is CASSRDGGTRKLFF.

V usage is TRBV6-1 and J usage is TRBJ2-1, with a tentative D call TRBD1 (6 bases). In germline, CDR1 is MNHNS, CDR2 SASEGT. This CDR3 is built from 13 residues. Trimming took off 6 bases at V and 12 bases at J, with 18 bases between the two ends. The CDR3, as DNA: TGTGCCAGCAGGACTACAGGGCCTACTACGCAGTTCTTC. It specifies CASRTTGPTTQFF.

The chain employs TRBV10-3 and TRBJ1-3; D is uncertain. V shed 2 bases and J shed 4 bases, with 9 bases lying between them. The CDR3 runs 14 residues. Per the germline V gene, CDR1 is ENHRY and CDR2 is SYGVKD. The CDR3 DNA is TGTGCCATCAGTGAGCGGTTCTTGGGAAACACCATATATTTT. This encodes CAISERFLGNTIYF.